What follows are 27 T cell receptor beta chains derived from one specimen sequenced in a study of Ad26.COV2.S vaccination and SARS-CoV-2 variants. Here immunoSEQ multiplex PCR was the method, and the copy in TCRdb shows in-frame clones only, minus some. The sample has just over 350,000 clones, roughly nine tenths seen once. Sequencing was performed on peripheral blood, taken after recovery from COVID-19. All receptors come from a human donor who had recovered from COVID-19.

The gene calls are TRBV19 and TRBJ1-2; 10 bases match TRBD1. J was trimmed by 2 bases and V by 7 bases; bases with no gene match: 7. Germline V gene lookup returns CDR1 LNHDA and CDR2 SQIVND (reference sequence). This CDR3 contains 15 residues. The DNA for the CDR3 is TGTGCCAGTACAAGACAGGGGGCGGAAAACTATGGCTACACCTTC. Residues: CASTRQGAENYGYTF. Full variable domain (rest looked up from reference TRBV19 and TRBJ1-2): DGGITQSPKYLFRKEGQNVTLSCEQNLNHDAMYWYRQDPGQGLRLIYYSQIVNDFQKGDIAEGYSVSREKKESFPLTVTSAQKNPTAFYLCASTRQGAENYGYTFGSGTRLTVV.

In regard to this clone: At one end, the junction sequence differs from germline, possibly due to a read error. The chain is built from TRBV7-2 and TRBJ1-1; TRBD1 aligns across 7 bases. Germline-derived CDR1 and CDR2 are SGHTA and FQGNSA. The length of the CDR3 is 14 residues. The CDR3 DNA reads as TGTGCCAGCAGGTTAGGGGGCCTGAACACTGAAGCTTTCTTT. This translates into CASRLGGLNTEAFF.

The rearrangement links TRBV5-6 to TRBJ2-6; D is unclear. V gave up 5 bases and J gave up 4 bases, with 16 bases separating them. The CDR3 consists of 16 residues. Germline V CDR1 and CDR2: SGHDT, YYEEEE. In DNA, the CDR3 is TGTGCCAGCAGACCCGTCGGGTCTCAGGGGGCCAACGTCCTGACTTTC. Translated: CASRPVGSQGANVLTF.

This clone occurred once. This chain connects TRBV5-4 to TRBJ2-3; perhaps TRBD2 as D (5 bases). The V gene's germline CDR1 is SGHNT and CDR2 YYREEE (reference sequence). CDR3 length: 15 amino acids. The V gene lost 0 bases and the J gene lost 4 bases, with 12 bases spanning the gap. For the CDR3, the DNA is TGTGCCAGCAGCTTGGGGGGAGTTATGTCAGATACGCAGTATTTT. It yields the protein CASSLGGVMSDTQYF.

This chain uses TRBV4-2 with TRBJ2-5; unclear D gene. The CDR3 contains 14 residues. Trimming shortened V by 1 base and J by 4 bases, and 10 bases separated the two germline ends. CDR1 and CDR2 (germline): LGHNA, YNFKEQ. The chain's CDR3 is CASSQAAPRETQYF. CDR3 coding DNA: TGTGCCAGCAGCCAAGCGGCGCCTCGAGAGACCCAGTACTTC.

This chain links TRBV12-5 with TRBJ2-1; possibly TRBD2 for D (5 bases). Germline lookup yields CDR1 LGHNT and CDR2 FRNRAP. The CDR3 is made up of 16 amino acids. The V end was cut by 2 bases, the J end by 2 bases, with 13 bases between. In DNA form, the CDR3 reads TGTGCTAGTGGTTTGACTCGAGGGTACACCTACAATGAGCAGTTCTTC. Its translation is CASGLTRGYTYNEQFF.

The chain recombines TRBV2 with TRBJ2-7; unclear D gene. The CDR3 runs 19 residues. Per the germline V gene, CDR1 is SNHLY and CDR2 is FYNNEI. With 4 bases removed from V and 3 bases from J, the gap between germline ends came to 28 bases. The CDR3 protein is CASSVSPDGRRPDYYEQYF. The CDR3 bases are TGTGCCAGCAGTGTAAGCCCGGACGGGCGGAGACCAGATTACTACGAGCAGTACTTC.

DNA of the CDR3: TGTGCCAGCAGCCAAGTTGGGGGCTTTGGAAACACCATATATTTT. This codes for CASSQVGGFGNTIYF. The gene calls are TRBV3-1 (or the pseudogene TRBV3-2) and TRBJ1-3; possibly TRBD1 for D (6 bases). Germline assignment: CDR1 LGHDT and CDR2 YNNKEL (reference sequence). V lost 1 base and J 3 bases, leaving 10 bases between the germline ends. CDR3 size: 15 residues.

V gene TRBV9 combines with J gene TRBJ2-2; TRBD1 might be the D (5 bases). Germline V gives CDR1 SGDLS, CDR2 YYNGEE. The V end lost 0 bases, the J end lost 4 bases, and 16 bases lay between the germline ends. The CDR3 covers 17 residues. CDR3 amino acids: CASSVGSRERPTGELFF. In DNA form, the CDR3 reads TGTGCCAGCAGCGTAGGATCCAGGGAAAGACCCACCGGGGAGCTGTTTTTT.

The rearrangement joins TRBV15 to TRBJ1-5; 11 nucleotides match TRBD1. V was clipped by 1 base and J by 9 bases; unmatched bases: 14. The CDR3 loop spans 18 amino acids. Germline V gene data show CDR1 as LNHNV and CDR2 as YYDKDF (reference sequence). The DNA of the CDR3 is TGTGCCACCAGCAGAGGGACCTTCCCGGACAGGGGGCAGAGGCCCCAGCATTTT. As protein: CATSRGTFPDRGQRPQHF.

J is TRBJ2-1 and V is TRBV5-8; 7 nucleotides agree with TRBD2. V lost 2 bases, J lost 13 bases, and 12 bases stayed unmatched. In germline, CDR1 is SGHTS, CDR2 YDEGEE. The CDR3 has 14 amino acids. The CDR3 DNA reads as TGTGCCAGCAGCTTCTCCATAGGCGGGGGAGCTCAGTTCTTC. Amino acids: CASSFSIGGGAQFF.

The chain joins TRBV5-1 to TRBJ1-2; no clear D. Per the germline V gene, CDR1 is SGHRS and CDR2 is YFSETQ. Trimming removed 0 bases from V and 2 bases from J, with 5 bases in between. This CDR3 is 13 amino acids long. The CDR3 reads CASSLDRNYGYTF. DNA of the CDR3: TGCGCCAGCAGCTTGGATAGAAACTATGGCTACACCTTC.

The chain carries TRBV5-1 and TRBJ2-7; 7 nucleotides agree with TRBD1. CDR1 and CDR2 (germline): SGHRS, YFSETQ. The CDR3 covers 17 residues. The J segment lost 2 bases and the V segment lost 5 bases, leaving 16 bases of the junction unmatched. For the CDR3, the DNA is TGCGCCAGCAGATCAGAAGAAGGAACAGGGGTTCCCTACGAGCAGTACTTC. Protein sequence: CASRSEEGTGVPYEQYF.

On this clone: Germline is not matched at one junction end, which may reflect a read error. The chain joins TRBV7-9 to TRBJ1-1; D is ambiguous. Germline CDR1 reads SEHNR; CDR2 reads FQNEAQ (reference sequence). This CDR3 is 15 amino acids long. The DNA of the CDR3 is TGTGCCAGCAGCTTAGGTACAGCCAGTAACAATGAAGCTTTCTTT. It yields the protein CASSLGTASNNEAFF.

The gene calls are TRBV7-8 and TRBJ1-5; D gene uncertain. CDR1 is SGHVS, CDR2 FQNEAQ, per germline. The CDR3 has 17 amino acids. V gave up 0 bases and J gave up 1 base, with 13 bases separating them. CDR3 amino acids: CASSLALTPSSNQPQHF. The CDR3 region has the DNA TGTGCCAGCAGCTTAGCGCTAACCCCGAGCAGCAATCAGCCCCAGCATTTT.

The chain employs TRBV7-9 and TRBJ1-2; 7 bases are a match to TRBD1. This CDR3 is 19 amino acids long. V shed 2 bases and J 5 bases; nucleotides not matched to a gene: 20. Looked up from germline, CDR1 is SEHNR and CDR2 is FQNEAQ (reference sequence). CDR3 loop: CASSLSGQGVLPTQYGYTF. CDR3 nucleotide sequence: TGTGCCAGCAGCTTATCGGGGCAGGGGGTCCTCCCTACCCAATATGGCTACACCTTC.

This clone was counted only a few times. Distinct nucleotide sequences in the sample also encode this CDR3. The V gene is TRBV4-3, the J gene TRBJ1-1; D might be TRBD1 (5 bases). From germline, CDR1 is LGHNA and CDR2 YSLEER. CDR3 size: 14 residues. Deletions cut 0 bases from V and 2 bases from J, with 7 bases between. The CDR3 loop reads CASSQEGGNTEAFF. CDR3 bases: TGCGCCAGCAGCCAAGAGGGGGGAAACACTGAAGCTTTCTTT.

The gene calls are TRBV27 and TRBJ1-2; tentative D call: TRBD1 (5 bases). The germline CDR1 and CDR2 sequences are MNHEY and SMNVEV (reference sequence). Trimming took off 5 bases at V and 2 bases at J, with 12 bases between the two ends. This CDR3 has 14 amino acids. The CDR3 coding sequence is TGTGCCAGCAGTAAAGGCAGGGACAACTATGGCTACACCTTC. It codes for CASSKGRDNYGYTF.

The chain recombines TRBV7-9 with TRBJ1-1; maybe TRBD1 (6 bases). Per germline, CDR1 SEHNR and CDR2 FQNEAQ (reference sequence). V shed 5 bases and J shed 0 bases, with 16 bases lying between them. The CDR3 runs 16 residues. Here the CDR3 DNA reads TGTGCCAGCAGCGCTCCATTGACAGGTCTGAACACTGAAGCTTTCTTT. Protein product: CASSAPLTGLNTEAFF.

The chain carries TRBV10-2 and TRBJ2-1, with 7 nucleotides matching TRBD2. V was pared by 8 bases and J by 10 bases, with 17 bases of the junction left unmatched. The germline CDR1 and CDR2 sequences are WSHSY and SAAADI. The CDR3 length is 15 residues. The CDR3 DNA sequence: TGCGCCAGCGTGGCTGGGGGGGGGTCAGAACGGGAGCAGTTCTTC. Translating it yields CASVAGGGSEREQFF.

The V call is TRBV6-5, the J call TRBJ1-5, with TRBD1 as a possible D gene (6 bases). This CDR3 has 14 amino acids. Germline values: CDR1 MNHEY, CDR2 SVGAGI. V was pared by 7 bases and J by 2 bases, with 12 bases between. CDR3 bases: TGTGCCAGCACCCGGACAGCGGGCAATCAGCCCCAGCATTTT. This translates into CASTRTAGNQPQHF.

This clone was recorded a few times. The chain carries TRBV29-1 and TRBJ1-2, with 8 bases that match TRBD1. The CDR3 is 18 residues long. CDR1 SQVTM and CDR2 ANQGSEA come from the germline V gene. Germline trimming cut 6 bases from V and 0 bases from J; bases unmatched to any gene: 18. CDR3 amino acids: CSVPRGQQGGQTNYGYTF. The CDR3 region has the DNA TGCAGCGTCCCAAGGGGGCAACAGGGGGGACAGACTAACTATGGCTACACCTTC. Full variable domain (outside the CDR3, taken from reference TRBV29-1 and TRBJ1-2): SAVISQKPSRDICQRGTSLTIQCQVDSQVTMMFWYRQQPGQSLTLIATANQGSEATYESGFVIDKFPISRPNLTFSTLTVSNMSPEDSSIYLCSVPRGQQGGQTNYGYTFGSGTRLTVV.

The chain couples TRBV12-3 or TRBV12-4 to TRBJ2-1, with D perhaps matching TRBD1 (5 bases). V lost 6 bases and J 9 bases, leaving 12 bases between the germline ends. This CDR3 spans 12 amino acids. The CDR3 sequence: CASSQTRAEQFF. The CDR3 nucleotides are TGTGCCAGCAGCCAGACCAGGGCTGAGCAGTTCTTC.

This chain links TRBV3-1 (or the pseudogene TRBV3-2) with TRBJ1-2; 8 bases map to TRBD1. The CDR3 spans 16 residues. V trimming: 1 base; J trimming: 4 bases; junction bases outside the gene matches: 8. Germline lookup yields CDR1 LGHDT and CDR2 YNNKEL (reference sequence). The CDR3 protein is CASSQGSQTGAYGYTF. The CDR3 coding sequence is TGTGCCAGCAGCCAAGGAAGCCAGACAGGGGCCTATGGCTACACCTTC.

The chain couples TRBV6-5 to TRBJ2-3, with TRBD1 matching 7 bases. The junction had 7 bases not matched to a gene; V was cut back by 7 bases and J by 0 bases. The CDR3 is made up of 15 amino acids. CDR1 MNHEY and CDR2 SVGAGI come from the germline V gene. The CDR3 loop reads CASNSGTASTDTQYF. DNA for the CDR3: TGTGCCAGCAACTCCGGGACAGCAAGCACAGATACGCAGTATTTT.

This clone was found once. The rearrangement uses TRBV7-9 and TRBJ1-2, with TRBD1 identical over 8 bases. The CDR3 extends over 15 amino acids. V shed 5 bases and J 4 bases; nucleotides not matched to a gene: 9. The germline gives CDR1 SEHNR, CDR2 FQNEAQ (reference sequence). The CDR3 nucleotides read TGTGCCAGCAGCGCCCCGGGGACAGGAGGCTATGGCTACACCTTC. This codes for CASSAPGTGGYGYTF.

V is TRBV11-2 and J is TRBJ2-1; tentatively, D is TRBD1 (6 bases). The CDR3 sequence is 15 residues long. In germline, CDR1 is SGHAT, CDR2 FQNNGV. Trimming removed 5 bases at V and 8 bases at J, with 19 bases between. The chain's CDR3 is CASSPAGTRAYEQFF. CDR3 nucleotide sequence: TGTGCCAGCAGCCCAGCCGGGACACGGGCCTATGAGCAGTTCTTC.